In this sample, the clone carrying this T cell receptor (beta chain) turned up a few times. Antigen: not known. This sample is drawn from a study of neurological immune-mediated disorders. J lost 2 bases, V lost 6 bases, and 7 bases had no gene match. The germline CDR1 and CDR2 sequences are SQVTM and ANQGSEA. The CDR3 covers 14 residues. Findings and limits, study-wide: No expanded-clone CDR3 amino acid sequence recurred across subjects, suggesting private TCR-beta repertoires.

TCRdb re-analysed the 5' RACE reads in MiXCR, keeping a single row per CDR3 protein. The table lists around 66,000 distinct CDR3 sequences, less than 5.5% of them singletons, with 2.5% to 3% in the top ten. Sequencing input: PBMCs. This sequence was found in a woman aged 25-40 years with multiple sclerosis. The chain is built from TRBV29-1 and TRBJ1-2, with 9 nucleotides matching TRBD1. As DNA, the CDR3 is TGCAGCGTCCCAGGGACAGGGCTAAACTATGGCTACACCTTC. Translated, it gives CSVPGTGLNYGYTF.